This is a list of T cell receptor beta chains from one sample in a study of T cells in Graves' hyperthyroidism and ophthalmopathy. TCRdb reprocessed the multiplex PCR reads with MiXCR, giving one entry per CDR3 protein. Among approximately 500,000 distinct CDR3 sequences listed, approximately 44% were seen once. Input material: peripheral blood or thyroid tissue (not recorded which). The receptors were sampled from a woman aged 18-35 years with Graves' hyperthyroidism. CDR3s include the opening cysteine and the closing phenylalanine or tryptophan. Each record gives: clone size, J gene, V gene, D gene, CDR3 protein, CDR3 DNA. The D gene is left open where the match is weak. Some rows have no size entry. The others give once, few or many, or a class for an expanded clone.

clone size: few
J gene: TRBJ2-7
V gene: TRBV5-4
D gene: TRBD2
CDR3 protein: CASSPEGTSGSYEQYF
CDR3 DNA: TGTGCCAGCAGCCCCGAGGGGACTAGCGGCTCCTACGAGCAGTACTTC

clone size: NA
J gene: TRBJ2-5
V gene: TRBV7-2
D gene: TRBD1
CDR3 protein: CASSLVGDRVAETLYF
CDR3 DNA: TGTGCCAGCAGCTTAGTCGGGGACAGGGTTGCGGAGACCCTGTACTTC

clone size: NA
J gene: TRBJ2-2
V gene: TRBV7-1
D gene: NA
CDR3 protein: CASSDSPDTGELFF
CDR3 DNA: TGTGCCAGCAGCGACAGCCCTGACACCGGGGAGCTGTTTTTT

clone size: NA
J gene: TRBJ1-1
V gene: TRBV11-2
D gene: TRBD1
CDR3 protein: CASSFPGQGRENTEAFF
CDR3 DNA: TGTGCCAGCAGCTTTCCGGGACAGGGGAGGGAGAACACTGAAGCTTTCTTT

clone size: NA
J gene: TRBJ2-7
V gene: TRBV29-1
D gene: NA
CDR3 protein: CSVSQTYEQYF
CDR3 DNA: TGCAGCGTTTCCCAAACCTACGAGCAGTACTTC

clone size: many
J gene: TRBJ2-5
V gene: TRBV12-3/TRBV12-4
D gene: NA
CDR3 protein: CATFPALETQYF
CDR3 DNA: TGTGCCACCTTCCCCGCCCTAGAGACCCAGTACTTC

clone size: NA
J gene: TRBJ2-1
V gene: TRBV2
D gene: NA
CDR3 protein: CASQVGGGSYEQFF
CDR3 DNA: TGTGCCAGCCAAGTGGGCGGGGGCTCCTATGAGCAGTTCTTC

clone size: NA
J gene: TRBJ1-6
V gene: TRBV5-1
D gene: NA
CDR3 protein: CASSTDGGRDDSPLHF
CDR3 DNA: TGCGCCAGCAGCACCGACGGGGGAAGGGACGATTCACCCCTCCACTTT

clone size: many
J gene: TRBJ2-6
V gene: TRBV19
D gene: NA
CDR3 protein: CASSFGQSSGANVLTF
CDR3 DNA: TGTGCCAGTAGTTTCGGACAGAGCTCTGGGGCCAACGTCCTGACTTTC

clone size: NA
J gene: TRBJ1-6
V gene: TRBV5-5
D gene: NA
CDR3 protein: CASSPGNLNPPLHF
CDR3 DNA: TGTGCCAGCAGCCCCGGGAACCTAAATCCACCCCTCCACTTT

clone size: NA
J gene: TRBJ1-4
V gene: TRBV30
D gene: NA
CDR3 protein: CAWRREPNEKLFF
CDR3 DNA: TGTGCCTGGAGACGGGAACCCAATGAAAAACTGTTTTTT